These 29 T cell receptor beta chains were all obtained from the same sample, sequenced in a study of control samples from healthy donors and cancer patients. Profiling relied on immunoSEQ multiplex PCR, and the TCRdb table lists in-frame clones only, not all of them. This table has some 150,000 clones, over 90% appearing once. Input material: PBMCs. These receptor sequences come from a man aged 60-69 years with colorectal cancer.

This chain joins TRBV6-5 and TRBJ1-4, with TRBD1 identical over 12 bases. V was clipped by 7 bases and J by 7 bases; unmatched bases: 4. Looked up from germline, CDR1 is MNHEY and CDR2 is SVGAGI. The CDR3 has 14 amino acids. CDR3 coding DNA: TGTGCCAGCAATCCGGGACAGGGGGCTGAAAAACTGTTTTTT. Protein sequence: CASNPGQGAEKLFF.

The chain links TRBV7-9 to TRBJ2-1, with 10 bases that match TRBD2. The CDR3 runs to 18 residues. Germline V gene lookup returns CDR1 SEHNR and CDR2 FQNEAQ (reference sequence). J was trimmed by 7 bases and V by 1 base; bases with no gene match: 13. The CDR3 DNA reads TGTGCCAGCAGCTTAGGTAGGGCACTAGCGGGGTCCTGGAATGAGCAGTTCTTC. It encodes CASSLGRALAGSWNEQFF.

This chain uses TRBV11-2 with TRBJ2-1; 10 positions match TRBD2. This CDR3 comprises 15 residues. The trim removed 2 bases at V and 9 bases at J, leaving 7 bases unmatched. In germline, CDR1 is SGHAT, CDR2 FQNNGV. The CDR3 DNA reads TGTGCCAGCAGCTTACTAGCGGGAGCTCAGGGTGAGCAGTTCTTC. It translates to CASSLLAGAQGEQFF.

The chain joins TRBV5-4 to TRBJ2-7; 7 bases agree with TRBD1. Germline V gene lookup returns CDR1 SGHNT and CDR2 YYREEE (reference sequence). V shed 3 bases, J shed 3 bases, and the junction held 9 bases outside the gene matches. This CDR3 is built from 15 residues. The CDR3 sequence is CASSSLGTVHYEQYF. The DNA for the CDR3 is TGTGCCAGCAGCTCCCTCGGGACAGTTCACTACGAGCAGTACTTC.

The chain recombines TRBV6-2 or TRBV6-3 with TRBJ1-1; D is undetermined. The germline V gene encodes CDR1 MNHEY and CDR2 SVGEGT. Trimming removed 4 bases from V and 0 bases from J, with 6 bases in between. This CDR3 comprises 13 residues. CDR3 nucleotide sequence: TGTGCCAGCAGTTTGAAGATGAACACTGAAGCTTTCTTT. Its protein product is CASSLKMNTEAFF.

The gene calls are TRBV4-1 and TRBJ2-3; D uncertain. CDR1 and CDR2 from the germline V gene are MGHRA and YSYEKL. V was clipped by 4 bases and J by 0 bases, with 5 bases between them. The CDR3 contains 13 residues. The CDR3 sequence: CASSLGSTDTQYF. The CDR3 DNA is TGCGCCAGCAGCCTGGGGAGCACAGATACGCAGTATTTT.

This chain connects TRBV11-2 to TRBJ1-3; D is perhaps TRBD1 (5 bases). The CDR3 runs 14 residues. Deletions cut 6 bases from V and 6 bases from J, with 15 bases between. Germline values: CDR1 SGHAT, CDR2 FQNNGV. The CDR3 here is CASSLGQASNTIYF. The DNA of the CDR3 is TGTGCCAGCAGTCTGGGGCAGGCCTCAAACACCATATATTTT.

V and J are TRBV14 and TRBJ1-1; D is ambiguous. In germline, CDR1 is SGHDN, CDR2 FVKESK. Trimming pared 5 bases from V and 3 bases from J, leaving 10 bases between. The CDR3 loop spans 13 amino acids. The CDR3 DNA reads as TGTGCCAGCAGCTGGTCGGCGTACACTGAAGCTTTCTTT. This encodes CASSWSAYTEAFF.

The CDR3 DNA sequence: TGTGCCGGATCTCGACTAGCGGAAGCCAAAAACATTCAGTACTTC. Protein sequence: CAGSRLAEAKNIQYF. V is TRBV21-1 and J is TRBJ2-4; the table's D call, TRBD2, was not checked against the DNA. TRBV21-1 is tagged as a pseudogene. CDR3 length equals 15 residues.

The chain carries TRBV6-1 and TRBJ1-5; TRBD1 is a possible D gene (6 bases). Trimming pared 3 bases from V and 6 bases from J, leaving 9 bases between. The germline gives CDR1 MNHNS, CDR2 SASEGT. The CDR3 totals 13 residues. This chain's CDR3 is CASSDRGGQPQHF. The CDR3 DNA reads TGTGCCAGCAGTGACAGGGGAGGTCAGCCCCAGCATTTT.

This sequence joins TRBV18 and TRBJ2-5; D not resolved. The V gene lost 3 bases and the J gene lost 3 bases, with 14 bases spanning the gap. The CDR3 runs to 15 residues. Germline-derived CDR1 and CDR2 are KGHSH and LQKENI. DNA for the CDR3: TGTGCCAGCTCACCGTTGGGTAGCAGTGAAGAGACCCAGTACTTC. It is translated as CASSPLGSSEETQYF.

V gene TRBV6-1 combines with J gene TRBJ1-2, with D possibly TRBD1 on 6 matching bases. V dropped 3 bases and J dropped 8 bases, with 19 bases sitting between them. This CDR3 has 15 residues. In germline, CDR1 is MNHNS, CDR2 SASEGT. CDR3 DNA: TGTGCCAGCAGTGATCCCAGCAGGGGAGAACGCGGCTACACCTTC. This gives the protein CASSDPSRGERGYTF.

This CDR3 is CASSLNNRGLYEQYF. DNA of the CDR3: TGTGCCAGCAGTTTGAATAACAGGGGGCTCTACGAGCAGTACTTC. The genes are TRBV27 and TRBJ2-7; 9 bases fit TRBD1. With 3 bases clipped from V and 3 bases from J, the junction kept 6 bases outside the gene matches. Germline V gives CDR1 MNHEY, CDR2 SMNVEV (reference sequence). This CDR3 is 15 amino acids long.

This clone was detected only once. The V and J genes are TRBV9 and TRBJ2-5; TRBD2 is a possible D gene (7 bases). The CDR3 has 13 amino acids. CDR1 and CDR2 from the germline V gene are SGDLS and YYNGEE. V lost 6 bases, J lost 5 bases, and 14 bases lay in between. Here the CDR3 reads CASNKGGHETQYF. The CDR3 nucleotides read TGTGCCAGCAACAAGGGGGGGCACGAGACCCAGTACTTC.

The gene calls are TRBV5-1 and TRBJ2-7, with a weak D call TRBD2 (6 bases). The CDR3 sequence is 19 residues long. V was shortened by 3 bases and J by 0 bases, with 25 bases between the two germline ends. CDR1 and CDR2 from the germline V gene are SGHRS and YFSETQ. This chain's CDR3 is CASSWGRSRGRLISYEQYF. The CDR3 bases are TGCGCCAGCAGCTGGGGCCGGTCTCGGGGGAGGCTTATCTCCTACGAGCAGTACTTC.

The V gene is TRBV3-1 (or the pseudogene TRBV3-2), the J gene TRBJ1-1; perhaps TRBD1 as D (6 bases). The CDR3 has 16 residues. Germline-derived CDR1 and CDR2 are LGHDT and YNNKEL (reference sequence). Trimming took off 0 bases at V and 7 bases at J, with 18 bases between the two ends. The CDR3 sequence is CASSQDQAGEGGEAFF. Written as DNA, the CDR3 is TGTGCCAGCAGCCAAGACCAGGCAGGGGAAGGGGGTGAAGCTTTCTTT.

The rearrangement uses TRBV27 and TRBJ2-5; D ambiguous. Trimming left V 7 bases short and J 2 bases short, with 8 bases between. This CDR3 is built from 12 residues. The germline CDR1 and CDR2 sequences are MNHEY and SMNVEV (reference sequence). The CDR3 loop is CASKTGQETQYF. The CDR3, as DNA: TGTGCCAGCAAGACTGGACAAGAGACCCAGTACTTC.

The gene calls are TRBV9 and TRBJ2-7; 11 bases align to TRBD2. V gave up 4 bases and J gave up 2 bases; unmatched junction bases: 5. This CDR3 is built from 15 residues. Germline V lookup: CDR1 SGDLS, CDR2 YYNGEE. CDR3: CASSKGLAATYEQYF. CDR3 nucleotide sequence: TGTGCCAGCAGCAAGGGACTAGCGGCGACCTACGAGCAGTACTTC.

The chain employs TRBV3-1 (or the pseudogene TRBV3-2) and TRBJ2-3; TRBD2 agrees at 11 bases. There are 15 residues in the CDR3. The junction had 4 bases not matched to a gene; V was cut back by 1 base and J by 7 bases. Germline values: CDR1 LGHDT, CDR2 YNNKEL (reference sequence). CDR3 in DNA: TGTGCCAGCAGCCAAGTAGCGGGGGGGCGAAATACGCAGTATTTT. Translating gives CASSQVAGGRNTQYF.

V is TRBV19 and J is TRBJ1-5; D might be TRBD1 (5 bases). The CDR3 totals 13 residues. Trimming removed 5 bases at V and 5 bases at J, with 10 bases between. Germline assignment: CDR1 LNHDA and CDR2 SQIVND (reference sequence). The CDR3 loop reads CASSEGPHQPQHF. The CDR3 coding sequence is TGTGCCAGTAGTGAGGGGCCCCATCAGCCCCAGCATTTT.

The V and J genes are TRBV5-1 and TRBJ2-5, with 10 bases matching TRBD1. The CDR3 extends over 16 amino acids. With V trimmed by 2 bases and J by 5 bases, 9 bases remained unmatched. CDR1 is SGHRS and CDR2 is YFSETQ in the germline V gene. The CDR3 loop reads CASSLGFDRGQETQYF. CDR3 nucleotides: TGCGCCAGCAGCTTAGGCTTCGACAGGGGGCAGGAGACCCAGTACTTC.

A remark on this clone: Germline is not matched at one junction end, which may reflect a read error. The genes are TRBV6-5 and TRBJ1-4, with 9 bases fitting TRBD1. This CDR3 has 14 amino acids. CDR1 and CDR2 (germline): MNHEY, SVGAGI. DNA for the CDR3: TGTGCCGGCAGTTGGGGACAGGGTCTTGAAAAACTGTTTTTT. Protein product: CAGSWGQGLEKLFF.

A single count supports this clone. The chain recombines TRBV7-9 with TRBJ1-4; TRBD1 matches 10 bases. Germline CDR1 and CDR2: SEHNR and FQNEAQ (reference sequence). After removal of 4 bases from V and 6 bases from J, the junction contained 5 bases not matched to a gene. The CDR3 totals 15 residues. CDR3 sequence (DNA): TGTGCCAGCAGCTGGGAGACAGGGGGCGATGAAAAACTGTTTTTT. Translation: CASSWETGGDEKLFF.

This chain links TRBV5-1 with TRBJ1-3, with unresolved D. This CDR3 contains 16 residues. V shed 0 bases and J shed 0 bases, with 10 bases lying between them. Germline-derived CDR1 and CDR2 are SGHRS and YFSETQ. The CDR3, as DNA: TGCGCCAGCAGCTTGGAAGCCGGAAGCTCTGGAAACACCATATATTTT. Translating gives CASSLEAGSSGNTIYF.

The chain employs TRBV5-4 and TRBJ1-2, with TRBD1 matching over 9 bases. V was pared by 0 bases and J by 0 bases, with 6 bases of the junction left unmatched. The CDR3 loop spans 17 amino acids. Looked up from germline, CDR1 is SGHNT and CDR2 is YYREEE (reference sequence). This CDR3 is CASSLAGQGRTNYGYTF. The CDR3 nucleotides read TGTGCCAGCAGCTTGGCTGGACAGGGGCGGACTAACTATGGCTACACCTTC.

The rearrangement joins TRBV27 to TRBJ1-1; TRBD1 might be the D (5 bases). The V end lost 5 bases, the J end lost 1 base, and 11 bases lay between the germline ends. This CDR3 is built from 14 residues. CDR1 is MNHEY and CDR2 is SMNVEV in the germline V gene (reference sequence). The DNA for the CDR3 is TGTGCCAGCAGTACAGGACGGGAGAACACTGAAGCTTTCTTT. Translated: CASSTGRENTEAFF.

This chain links TRBV19 with TRBJ2-7, with D perhaps TRBD1 (6 bases). This CDR3 region has 14 residues. Trimming took off 3 bases at V and 2 bases at J, with 11 bases between the two ends. CDR1 is LNHDA, CDR2 SQIVND, per germline (reference sequence). CDR3 sequence (DNA): TGTGCCAGTAGTATTCGGACAGAGACCTACGAGCAGTACTTC. Protein sequence: CASSIRTETYEQYF.

This chain connects TRBV6-2 or TRBV6-3 to TRBJ1-6; TRBD1 matches 9 bases. Trimming at V came to 4 bases and at J to 4 bases, leaving 8 bases not matched to a gene. Germline V gene lookup returns CDR1 MNHEY and CDR2 SVGEGT. The CDR3 covers 17 residues. CDR3 in DNA: TGTGCCAGCAGTTGGCGGACAGGGGAAAAATATAATTCACCCCTCCACTTT. Translation: CASSWRTGEKYNSPLHF.

The chain employs TRBV4-2 and TRBJ2-5, with a possible D match to TRBD2 (5 bases). Between the trimmed V and J ends, which lost 1 base and 2 bases, there was a span of 14 bases. Per the germline V gene, CDR1 is LGHNA and CDR2 is YNFKEQ. CDR3 size: 16 residues. The DNA of the CDR3 is TGTGCCAGCAGCCAAGTATTGGGAGCGGAACAAGAGACCCAGTACTTC. The encoded protein is CASSQVLGAEQETQYF.